The subject of this entry is one TCR beta chain. Since a much larger clone is just one base distant, this may be a read error. The sample has other DNA sequences that encode this CDR3 too. CDR1 is LNHDA, CDR2 SQIVND, per germline (reference sequence). The CDR3 sequence is 16 residues long. The data were taken from a study of shared clonotypes between healthy human individuals. Clones were sequenced by immunoSEQ multiplex PCR, and TCRdb holds only the in-frame ones, with some missing. Of over 950,000 clones listed, about 72% were seen once; the top ten hold 0.89%. The clonotype comes from a man aged 18-30 years in good health. Some clones in this sample may be carry-over from other donors' samples. Input material: memory CD4+ T cells from PBMCs. Indicated subset: CD45RA-negative fraction. The rearrangement uses TRBV19 and TRBJ1-2; TRBD1 agrees at 8 bases. In nucleotides, the CDR3 is TGTGCCAGTAGTACCGCCGGACAGGGTGGTAACTATGGCTACACTTTC. Its protein product is CASSTAGQGGNYGYTF. Using reference TRBV19 and TRBJ1-2 for the parts outside the CDR3, the full variable domain is DGGITQSPKYLFRKEGQNVTLSCEQNLNHDAMYWYRQDPGQGLRLIYYSQIVNDFQKGDIAEGYSVSREKKESFPLTVTSAQKNPTAFYLCASSTAGQGGNYGYTFGSGTRLTVV.